This T cell receptor (beta chain) was documented in a study of control samples from healthy donors and cancer patients. Generated by immunoSEQ multiplex PCR, the TCRdb table keeps only in-frame clones and is missing some. The repertoire holds 250,000 to 300,000 clones, with roughly 82% as singletons. Germline lookup yields CDR1 KGHSH and CDR2 LQKENI. Trimming removed 2 bases at V and 0 bases at J, with 7 bases between. The CDR3 length is 14 residues. The material sequenced was PBMCs. V gene TRBV18 combines with J gene TRBJ1-2, with D uncertain. The TCR sequence derives from a woman aged 55-70 years with lung cancer. CDR3 bases: TGTGCCAGCTCACCAGGATTAGCTAACTATGGCTACACCTTC. Its protein is CASSPGLANYGYTF.